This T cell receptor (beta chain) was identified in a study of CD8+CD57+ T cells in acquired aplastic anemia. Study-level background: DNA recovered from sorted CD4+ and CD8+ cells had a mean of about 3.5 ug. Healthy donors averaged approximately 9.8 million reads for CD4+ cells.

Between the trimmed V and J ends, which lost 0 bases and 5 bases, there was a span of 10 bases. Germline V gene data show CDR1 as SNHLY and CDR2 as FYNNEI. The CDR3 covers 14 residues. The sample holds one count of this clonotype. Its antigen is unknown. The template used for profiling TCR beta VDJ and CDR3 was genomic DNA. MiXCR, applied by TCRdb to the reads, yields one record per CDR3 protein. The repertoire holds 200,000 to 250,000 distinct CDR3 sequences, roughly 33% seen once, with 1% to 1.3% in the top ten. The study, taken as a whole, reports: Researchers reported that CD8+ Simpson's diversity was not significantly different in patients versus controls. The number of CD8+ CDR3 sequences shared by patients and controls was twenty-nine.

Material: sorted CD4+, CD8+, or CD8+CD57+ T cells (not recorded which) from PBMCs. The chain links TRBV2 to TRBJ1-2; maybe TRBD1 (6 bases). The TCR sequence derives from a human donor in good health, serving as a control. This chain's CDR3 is CASSEALGAYGYTF. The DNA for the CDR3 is TGTGCCAGCAGTGAAGCGTTGGGGGCTTATGGCTACACCTTC. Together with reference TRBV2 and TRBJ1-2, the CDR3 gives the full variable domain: EPEVTQTPSHQVTQMGQEVILRCVPISNHLYFYWYRQILGQKVEFLVSFYNNEISEKSEIFDDQFSVERPDGSNFTLKIRSTKLEDSAMYFCASSEALGAYGYTFGSGTRLTVV.